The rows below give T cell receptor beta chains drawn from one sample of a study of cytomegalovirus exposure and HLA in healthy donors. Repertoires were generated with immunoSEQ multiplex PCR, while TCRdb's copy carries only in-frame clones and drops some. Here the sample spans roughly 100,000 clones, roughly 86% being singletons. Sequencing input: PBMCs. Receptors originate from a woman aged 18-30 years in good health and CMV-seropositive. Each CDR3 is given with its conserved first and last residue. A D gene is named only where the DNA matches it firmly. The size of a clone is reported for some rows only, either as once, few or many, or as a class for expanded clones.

TGCGCCAGCAGCCAAGCACCGATTCGAGGGACAGGTTTAGCTTTCTTT CASSQAPIRGTGLAFF 16 TRBV4-1 TRBD1 TRBJ1-1 NA
TGTGCCAGCAGCTTAGCGCGACAGGGGACCGACGAGCAGTACTTC CASSLARQGTDEQYF 15 TRBV11-2 TRBD1 TRBJ2-7 NA
TGTGCTAGTGGTTTTGGTTTGGCCAGCACAGATACGCAGTATTTT CASGFGLASTDTQYF 15 TRBV12-5 NA TRBJ2-3 NA
TGCGCCAGCAGCTTGGCTGTTGGGGAGACAGGGATGGCCAAAAACATTCAGTACTTC CASSLAVGETGMAKNIQYF 19 TRBV5-1 TRBD1 TRBJ2-4 NA
TGTGCCAGCAGCTTACACTCGAACACTGAAGCTTTCTTT CASSLHSNTEAFF 13 TRBV7-9 NA TRBJ1-1 NA
TGCGCCAGCAGCGCCGGGACAGGGGTGAACACTGAAGCTTTCTTT CASSAGTGVNTEAFF 15 TRBV10-1 TRBD1 TRBJ1-1 NA
TGTGCCACCAGCAGACCTGGGACAGGGGACGAGCAGTACTTC CATSRPGTGDEQYF 14 TRBV15 TRBD1 TRBJ2-7 NA
TGTGCCAGCAGTTTACGGGGGGGCAATCAGCCCCAGCATTTT CASSLRGGNQPQHF 14 TRBV27 NA TRBJ1-5 NA
TGTGCCAGCAAGCCCTGGTATAATTCACCCCTCCACTTT CASKPWYNSPLHF 13 TRBV25-1 NA TRBJ1-6 NA
TGTGCCAGCAGCGCCGGGACAGGGGGCAATCAGCCCCAGCATTTT CASSAGTGGNQPQHF 15 TRBV11-2 TRBD1 TRBJ1-5 few
TGTGCCAGTACCTTCAGGGTGGGCACTGAAGCTTTCTTT CASTFRVGTEAFF 13 TRBV19 NA TRBJ1-1 NA
TGTGCCAGCAGCTTGGAAGCAGGGTATTCCTACAATGAGCAGTTCTTC CASSLEAGYSYNEQFF 16 TRBV5-4 NA TRBJ2-1 NA
TGCGCCAGCAGCTCCGTCGCCCTAGGAGAGACCCAGTACTTC CASSSVALGETQYF 14 TRBV5-1 NA TRBJ2-5 many
TGTGCCAGCAGCGTCAGGGGACAGGTGAAAGAGACCCAGTACTTC CASSVRGQVKETQYF 15 TRBV7-9 TRBD1 TRBJ2-5 NA
TGTGCCAGCACCCCCTGGCGGGGCGCGAGCTACGAGCAGTACTTC CASTPWRGASYEQYF 15 TRBV28 NA TRBJ2-7 NA
TGTGCCAGCTCCCCCAGTCGGAGTAGGGAGCAGTACTTC CASSPSRSREQYF 13 TRBV18 NA TRBJ2-7 NA
TGTGCCAGCAGCTTAACGGGACAGGGTGCAACTGAAGCTTTCTTT CASSLTGQGATEAFF 15 TRBV7-3 TRBD1 TRBJ1-1 NA
TGTGCCATCAGTTTAAACGGGGTCTCGTACGAGCAGTACTTC CAISLNGVSYEQYF 14 TRBV10-3 NA TRBJ2-7 few
TGTGCCAGCAGGATGAGCGGGAACTCCTACAATGAGCAGTTCTTC CASRMSGNSYNEQFF 15 TRBV7-2 TRBD2 TRBJ2-1 once
TGTGCCAGCAGCCAAAGGCCAGGGGGCGTCGGCGGGGAGCTGTTTTTT CASSQRPGGVGGELFF 16 TRBV14 TRBD1 TRBJ2-2 NA
TGTGCCAGCAGCGACCCGGCAGGGGACGAGCAGTACTTC CASSDPAGDEQYF 13 TRBV9 NA TRBJ2-7 NA
TGTGCCAGCAGCTTAGAACTTTCCTACGAGCAGTACTTC CASSLELSYEQYF 13 TRBV7-2 NA TRBJ2-7 NA
TGTGCCAGCAGCCCTGGACAGGGTGTCGGTCAGCCCCAGCATTTT CASSPGQGVGQPQHF 15 TRBV7-9 TRBD1 TRBJ1-5 NA
TGTGCCAGCAGCGGAAATAACAGGGGCGGAGAGACCCAGTACTTC CASSGNNRGGETQYF 15 TRBV7-9 TRBD1 TRBJ2-5 NA
TGCGCCAGCAGCTCCCAAAGGGGGCTTAGGGGAACTGAAGCTTTCTTT CASSSQRGLRGTEAFF 16 TRBV5-1 TRBD1 TRBJ1-1 NA
TGTGCCAGCAGCCCCGGTCACTCTGGAAACACCATATATTTT CASSPGHSGNTIYF 14 TRBV9 NA TRBJ1-3 NA
TGTGCCAGCAGTGTTTCGGGACACCTGATTTTT CASSVSGHLIF 11 TRBV28 NA TRBJ1-4 NA
TGTGCCAGCAAGAGACAAGTCTACGAGCAGTACTTC CASKRQVYEQYF 12 TRBV2 NA TRBJ2-7 NA
TGTGCCAGCAGCCCGCGGGGGGGCGGCGGGGAGCTGTTTTTT CASSPRGGGGELFF 14 TRBV11-3 TRBD2 TRBJ2-2 NA
TGTGCCAGCAGCTTAGTGGGCAGCAGGGGCCCCAGTGAAAAACTGTTTTTT CASSLVGSRGPSEKLFF 17 TRBV7-9 NA TRBJ1-4 NA
TGCAGCGTCTGGGGGACAGGGGTCTCCTACGAGCAGTACTTC CSVWGTGVSYEQYF 14 TRBV29-1 TRBD1 TRBJ2-7 NA
TGTGCCAGCAGGGACGGACTCTTAAACTATGGCTACACCTTC CASRDGLLNYGYTF 14 TRBV28 NA TRBJ1-2 few
TGCAGCGTTCAGGACAGCGCCGAAGCTTTCTTT CSVQDSAEAFF 11 TRBV29-1 NA TRBJ1-1 NA
TGTGCCAACTTCAGGGTAGGAGTCTCTGGGGCCAACGTCCTGACTTTC CANFRVGVSGANVLTF 16 TRBV2 NA TRBJ2-6 NA
TGTGCCAGCAGCGCCGCCTGGGGGGGGGTCGTCTACGAGCAGTACTTC CASSAAWGGVVYEQYF 16 TRBV7-9 TRBD2 TRBJ2-7 NA
TGTGCCAGCAGCTTACCGGGGGTTCAGGCCCCTGAAGCTTTCTTT CASSLPGVQAPEAFF 15 TRBV13 NA TRBJ1-1 NA
TGTGCCAGCAGCTTCCCAAGCCGAGGGGGCTCCTACAATGAGCAGTTCTTC CASSFPSRGGSYNEQFF 17 TRBV7-3 NA TRBJ2-1 NA
TGTGCCTGGAGTTCGGGGACCCAGTACTTC CAWSSGTQYF 10 TRBV30 NA TRBJ2-5 NA
TGTGCCAGCAGTCCCGGGACAGGGGACTACGAGCAGTACTTC CASSPGTGDYEQYF 14 TRBV6-5 TRBD1 TRBJ2-7 few
TGTGCCAGCAGCCTCCCCCGCAGTGAGCAGTTCTTC CASSLPRSEQFF 12 TRBV9 NA TRBJ2-1 NA
TGTGCCAGTAGTCGGGGAACCGGGGAGCTGTTTTTT CASSRGTGELFF 12 TRBV19 NA TRBJ2-2 NA
TGTGCCAGCTCACCAGAACAGGGATTGAGCACTGAAGCTTTCTTT CASSPEQGLSTEAFF 15 TRBV18 NA TRBJ1-1 NA
TGTGCCAGTACAAGGACAGGGGGCGACGGCACCGGGGAGCTGTTTTTT CASTRTGGDGTGELFF 16 TRBV2 TRBD1 TRBJ2-2 NA
TGTGCCAGCGTGGGGGCGCGGGCCAACGTCCTGACTTTC CASVGARANVLTF 13 TRBV2 NA TRBJ2-6 NA
TGTGCCAGCACTCCGTGGATCCAGGGTGGGCACGGGGAGCTGTTTTTT CASTPWIQGGHGELFF 16 TRBV2 NA TRBJ2-2 NA
TGTGCCAGCTCACCACCACCGGGACTAGCGGGGTTGGCCTACAATGAGCAGTTCTTC CASSPPPGLAGLAYNEQFF 19 TRBV18 TRBD2 TRBJ2-1 NA
TGTGCCAGCAGTGATGAGGGATTTCAGCCCCAGCATTTT CASSDEGFQPQHF 13 TRBV6-1 NA TRBJ1-5 few